The source of this T cell receptor beta chain is a study of spatial heterogeneity in lung cancer. Study-level points and caveats: Expanded tumor TCRs that were ubiquitous appeared in blood more at resection than follow-up.

Between the trimmed V and J ends, which lost 1 base and 0 bases, there was a span of 10 bases. The CDR3 is 15 amino acids. Every cDNA TCR molecule received its own unique molecular identifier. TCRdb re-analysed the 5' RACE reads in MiXCR, keeping a single row per CDR3 protein. Counted here are around 40,000 distinct CDR3 sequences, 4% to 6% occurring once; the ten biggest clones make up about a quarter. This clonotype turned up a few times. What it recognizes is unknown. Time point defined: sample taken at primary tumor resection. Sequencing of whole RNA from tumor, nontumor lung or frozen PBMC involved no sorting. The donors comprised some 70 untreated early-stage non-small cell lung cancer patients.

The material sequenced was PBMCs, taken at surgery. This sequence originates from a female donor with early-stage non-small cell lung cancer. V gene TRBV12-3 or TRBV12-4 combines with J gene TRBJ2-7, with D possibly matching TRBD1 (5 bases). CDR3 DNA sequence: TGTGCCAGCAGTTTAGTAGGGGTCGCCTCCTACGAGCAGTACTTC. Translated, it gives CASSLVGVASYEQYF.